What follows is one TCR beta chain and its context. Its antigen is undetermined. Treatment noted: some 20 received Ad26.COV2.S at low or high dose, single or two shots; 5 received placebo; per-sample allocation not given. The samples date from day 63 after the first vaccine or placebo injection. The sample originates from a study of Ad26.COV2.S vaccination and SARS-CoV-2 variants. As for the study in general: Doses of Ad26.COV2.S were injected into muscle once or twice, 56 days apart.

The assay was immunoSEQ multiplex PCR, and TCRdb's table has in-frame clones only and misses some. Of around 450,000 clones listed, 80% to 95% are singletons. Study results and limitations: Researchers cautioned that TCR breadth and depth analyses may have underestimated total T cell responses.

Unmatched junction bases numbered 5, after V lost 7 bases and J lost 0 bases. Germline CDR1 is MDHEN and CDR2 is SYDVKM. This CDR3 region has 15 residues. The sequence was obtained from a person aged 18-65 years who received the Ad26.COV2.S COVID-19 vaccine or a placebo. V gene TRBV28 combines with J gene TRBJ2-2; 7 positions agree with TRBD1. The sample was peripheral blood, taken in a trial of Ad26.COV2.S vaccine versus placebo. The CDR3 loop reads CASTNRGPNTGELFF. CDR3 nucleotide sequence: TGTGCCAGCACCAACAGGGGCCCGAACACCGGGGAGCTGTTTTTT.